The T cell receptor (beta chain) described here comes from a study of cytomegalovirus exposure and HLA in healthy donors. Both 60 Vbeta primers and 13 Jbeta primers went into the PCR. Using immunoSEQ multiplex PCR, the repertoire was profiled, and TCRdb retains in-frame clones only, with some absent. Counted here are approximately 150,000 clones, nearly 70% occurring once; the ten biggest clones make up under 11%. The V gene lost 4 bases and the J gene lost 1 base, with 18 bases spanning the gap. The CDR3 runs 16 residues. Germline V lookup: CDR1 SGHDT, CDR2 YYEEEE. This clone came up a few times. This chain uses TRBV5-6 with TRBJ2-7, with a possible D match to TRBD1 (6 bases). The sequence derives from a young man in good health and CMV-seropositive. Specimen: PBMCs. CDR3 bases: TGTGCCAGCAGCAAGAATGGCGGAGACAGGTCCTACGAGCAGTACTTC. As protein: CASSKNGGDRSYEQYF.